The 30 T cell receptor beta chains given below trace back to one sample, sequenced in a study of CD8 T cells in ankylosing spondylitis. TCRdb re-called the 5' RACE reads with MiXCR, one entry per CDR3 protein. In the table there are 670,000 or so distinct CDR3 sequences, roughly 20% of which are singletons. No antigen is known for these receptors. Study-wide results and limits: Within ankylosing spondylitis blood, a TCR beta motif made up of seven or eight highly homologous variants appeared to be characteristic.

What was sequenced was blood, either unsorted or a sorted T cell fraction (not recorded which). The receptors shown here come from a male donor with ankylosing spondylitis.

The J gene is TRBJ2-1, the V gene TRBV7-9; D may correspond to TRBD1 or TRBD2 (5 bases each). This CDR3 contains 14 residues. Germline lookup yields CDR1 SEHNR and CDR2 FQNEAQ (reference sequence). The germline V and J ends were trimmed by 0 bases and 14 bases, with 17 bases remaining between them. The chain's CDR3 is CASSLAPPMGVEFF. DNA for the CDR3: TGTGCCAGCAGCTTAGCGCCACCAATGGGGGTGGAGTTCTTC.

This clonotype occurred many times. CDR3 amino acids: CASSLGRTQETQYF. CDR3 DNA sequence: TGTGCCAGCAGTTTAGGGCGGACCCAAGAGACCCAGTACTTC. The V call is TRBV12-3 or TRBV12-4, the J call TRBJ2-5, with D unresolved. V lost 1 base, J lost 1 base, and 7 bases lay in between. This CDR3 has 14 amino acids.

The J gene is TRBJ2-5, the V gene TRBV20-1, with 9 bases lining up with TRBD1. The CDR3 spans 13 residues. V was pared by 5 bases and J by 5 bases, with 6 bases of the junction left unmatched. Germline-derived CDR1 and CDR2 are DFQATT and SNEGSKA (reference sequence). The CDR3 coding sequence is TGCAGTGCTGCCGGGACAGGGTCCGAGACCCAGTACTTC. Its translation: CSAAGTGSETQYF.

This clonotype was seen only a few times. The chain is built from TRBV12-3 or TRBV12-4 and TRBJ2-7; 7 bases fit TRBD1. The CDR3 is made up of 13 amino acids. Germline trimming cut 5 bases from V and 5 bases from J; bases unmatched to any gene: 6. CDR3: CASSQTGVNEQYF. The CDR3 nucleotides are TGTGCCAGCAGTCAAACAGGGGTCAACGAGCAGTACTTC.

This clonotype was observed a handful of times. The chain is built from TRBV12-3 or TRBV12-4 and TRBJ1-1; 9 nucleotides agree with TRBD1. The length of the CDR3 is 15 residues. After removal of 6 bases from V and 1 base from J, the junction contained 6 bases not matched to a gene. CDR3 DNA sequence: TGTGCCAGCAGCCGGACAGGGGCAGGGAACACTGAAGCTTTCTTT. This codes for CASSRTGAGNTEAFF.

In its sample, this clonotype was seen a few times. The rearrangement links TRBV11-2 to TRBJ2-1, with 7 nucleotides matching TRBD2. The germline CDR1 and CDR2 sequences are SGHAT and FQNNGV. This CDR3 comprises 15 residues. The trim removed 2 bases at V and 5 bases at J, leaving 6 bases unmatched. CDR3 sequence: CASSLRLAENNEQFF. CDR3 nucleotides: TGTGCCAGCAGCTTACGGCTAGCGGAGAACAATGAGCAGTTCTTC.

This chain links TRBV7-3 with TRBJ1-1; possible D gene TRBD1, 5 bases. Germline V lookup: CDR1 SGHTA, CDR2 FQGTGA. V was clipped by 0 bases and J by 4 bases, with 12 bases between them. This CDR3 comprises 15 residues. The CDR3 DNA reads TGTGCCAGCAGCTTAACGGTGATTACAGGCACTGAAGCTTTCTTT. Translating gives CASSLTVITGTEAFF.

This clonotype was observed many times. The genes are TRBV12-3 or TRBV12-4 and TRBJ1-5, with 7 bases aligning to TRBD1. CDR3 size: 15 residues. The trim removed 5 bases at V and 2 bases at J, leaving 6 bases unmatched. The CDR3 DNA sequence: TGTGCCAGCAGTCCCAGGGGGGGAGGCAATCAGCCCCAGCATTTT. This gives the protein CASSPRGGGNQPQHF.

The V and J genes are TRBV29-1 and TRBJ2-1; 12 bases are shared with TRBD2. V shed 3 bases, J shed 3 bases, and the junction held 3 bases outside the gene matches. This CDR3 contains 15 residues. Germline V gene data show CDR1 as SQVTM and CDR2 as ANQGSEA. The CDR3 DNA follows: TGCAGCGTTGAGGGGACTAGCGGGCTCTACAATGAGCAGTTCTTC. Protein: CSVEGTSGLYNEQFF.

There are a few counts of this clonotype. V usage is TRBV6-1 and J usage is TRBJ1-5; a weak D match, TRBD1 (5 bases). Per the germline V gene, CDR1 is MNHNS and CDR2 is SASEGT. CDR3 size: 14 residues. Trimming shortened V by 6 bases and J by 2 bases, and 11 bases separated the two germline ends. The CDR3 here is CASSPRDGNQPQHF. The CDR3 DNA sequence: TGTGCCAGCAGCCCCCGGGACGGCAATCAGCCCCAGCATTTT.

This rearrangement joins TRBV20-1 to TRBJ2-7; TRBD2 aligns across 7 bases. J lost 3 bases, V lost 5 bases, and 13 bases had no gene match. Germline CDR1 is DFQATT and CDR2 is SNEGSKA (reference sequence). This CDR3 is built from 15 residues. CDR3 in DNA: TGCAGTGCTCCCGACGGCGGGAGCCTGGGCTACGAGCAGTACTTC. Its translation is CSAPDGGSLGYEQYF.

The gene calls are TRBV4-1 and TRBJ2-2, with D perhaps TRBD1 or TRBD2 (5 bases each). Deletions cut 0 bases from V and 5 bases from J, with 7 bases between. This CDR3 spans 14 amino acids. The germline V gene encodes CDR1 MGHRA and CDR2 YSYEKL. The CDR3 reads CASSQDGGTGELFF. CDR3 bases: TGCGCCAGCAGCCAAGATGGGGGTACCGGGGAGCTGTTTTTT.

The V and J genes are TRBV12-3 or TRBV12-4 and TRBJ1-2, with 9 positions matching TRBD1. The CDR3 consists of 14 residues. J was trimmed by 7 bases and V by 3 bases; bases with no gene match: 6. The CDR3 spells CASSFGGQGGGYTF. The CDR3 bases are TGTGCCAGCAGTTTTGGGGGACAGGGAGGTGGCTACACCTTC.

V usage is TRBV29-1 and J usage is TRBJ2-1; D call uncertain. Germline loops: CDR1 SQVTM, CDR2 ANQGSEA. The CDR3 covers 13 residues. Trimming took 4 bases from V and 1 from J, leaving 8 bases between them. The DNA for the CDR3 is TGCAGCGTTGGGCCGGTATCCTACAATGAGCAGTTCTTC. This encodes CSVGPVSYNEQFF.

This clonotype appeared a few times. V gene TRBV5-1 combines with J gene TRBJ2-3; TRBD1 or TRBD2 may be the D gene (5 bases each). CDR1 SGHRS and CDR2 YFSETQ come from the germline V gene. The CDR3 contains 14 residues. V gave up 1 base and J gave up 6 bases, with 12 bases separating them. This CDR3 is CASSLLPGQDTQYF. In DNA, the CDR3 is TGCGCCAGCAGCTTGTTACCGGGGCAGGATACGCAGTATTTT. Full variable domain (rest looked up from reference TRBV5-1 and TRBJ2-3): KAGVTQTPRYLIKTRGQQVTLSCSPISGHRSVSWYQQTPGQGLQFLFEYFSETQRNKGNFPGRFSGRQFSNSRSEMNVSTLELGDSALYLCASSLLPGQDTQYFGPGTRLTVL.

The V gene is TRBV29-1, the J gene TRBJ1-3; no clear D. CDR1 is SQVTM and CDR2 is ANQGSEA in the germline V gene. Trimming took 6 bases from V and 4 from J, leaving 13 bases between them. The length of the CDR3 is 13 residues. The CDR3 bases are TGCAGCGTCGACAAGGCGAGAGGAAACACCATATATTTT. Translated: CSVDKARGNTIYF.

The chain employs TRBV20-1 and TRBJ1-2, with 9 bases that match TRBD1. V gave up 6 bases and J gave up 6 bases; unmatched junction bases: 5. CDR1 is DFQATT, CDR2 SNEGSKA, per germline (reference sequence). The CDR3 sequence is 12 residues long. As DNA, the CDR3 is TGCAGTGCGGGGGGACAGGGTGATGGCTACACCTTC. It is translated as CSAGGQGDGYTF.

This clonotype has just a few counts. This CDR3 reads CASSELDRVQGTSGANVLTF. The CDR3 nucleotides read TGCGCCAGCAGTGAACTGGACAGGGTTCAGGGTACATCTGGGGCCAACGTCCTGACTTTC. The chain links TRBV10-1 to TRBJ2-6; the match to TRBD1 covers 8 bases. The CDR3 length is 20 residues. Germline V gives CDR1 WNHNN, CDR2 SYGVQD (reference sequence). The V gene end was trimmed by 3 bases and the J gene end by 1 base; junction bases not matched to a gene: 14.

This clonotype was detected many times. This chain joins TRBV12-3 or TRBV12-4 and TRBJ1-1; maybe TRBD1 (6 bases). Trimming shortened V by 5 bases and J by 0 bases, and 19 bases separated the two germline ends. The CDR3 totals 17 residues. Here the CDR3 reads CASSTRRGTILNTEAFF. The CDR3 coding sequence is TGTGCCAGCAGTACCCGTAGGGGGACCATTCTGAACACTGAAGCTTTCTTT.

The chain has TRBV28 and TRBJ2-2; 9 bases agree with TRBD1. CDR3 size: 16 residues. After removal of 4 bases from V and 3 bases from J, the junction contained 6 bases not matched to a gene. In germline, CDR1 is MDHEN, CDR2 SYDVKM. For the CDR3, the DNA is TGTGCCAGCAGTTCACAGGGGGCGCGAGACACCGGGGAGCTGTTTTTT. This gives the protein CASSSQGARDTGELFF. The whole variable domain, remainder taken from reference TRBV28 and TRBJ2-2, is DVKVTQSSRYLVKRTGEKVFLECVQDMDHENMFWYRQDPGLGLRLIYFSYDVKMKEKGDIPEGYSVSREKKERFSLILESASTNQTSMYLCASSSQGARDTGELFFGEGSRLTVL.

The chain is built from TRBV20-1 and TRBJ1-5; tentatively, D is TRBD1 (6 bases). CDR3 length: 17 residues. The germline V gene encodes CDR1 DFQATT and CDR2 SNEGSKA (reference sequence). V was trimmed by 0 bases and J by 3 bases, leaving 18 bases between them. The CDR3 coding sequence is TGCAGTGCTAGAGACGTTATGTGGGGGGGCGTCAATCAGCCCCAGCATTTT. Translation gives CSARDVMWGGVNQPQHF.

The V gene is TRBV29-1, the J gene TRBJ1-1; TRBD1 matches 9 bases. Germline loops: CDR1 SQVTM, CDR2 ANQGSEA. The CDR3 runs 14 residues. The V and J ends lost 6 bases and 3 bases, in that order; junction bases with no gene match: 8. In DNA form, the CDR3 reads TGCAGCGTGAGCCGGGACAGGGTGGACACTGAAGCTTTCTTT. Translating gives CSVSRDRVDTEAFF.

This clonotype came up once. The CDR3 loop reads CSARTGYGNTIYF. The CDR3, as DNA: TGCAGTGCCCGAACGGGGTACGGAAACACCATATATTTT. V gene TRBV20-1 combines with J gene TRBJ1-3; D not certain. The germline gives CDR1 DFQATT, CDR2 SNEGSKA (reference sequence). V lost 6 bases and J lost 4, with 13 bases in between. This CDR3 spans 13 amino acids.

The chain joins TRBV6-1 to TRBJ2-3; D is uncertain. Germline V CDR1 and CDR2: MNHNS, SASEGT. The germline V and J ends were trimmed by 0 bases and 6 bases, with 13 bases remaining between them. The CDR3 is 15 amino acids. In nucleotides, the CDR3 is TGTGCCAGCAGTGAAGCGGTCACCCTGTGGGATACGCAGTATTTT. This translates into CASSEAVTLWDTQYF.

In its sample, this clonotype was seen many times. This chain links TRBV5-6 with TRBJ2-3; a weak D match, TRBD2 (6 bases). The CDR3 covers 13 residues. Germline V gives CDR1 SGHDT, CDR2 YYEEEE. The V end lost 1 base, the J end lost 6 bases, and 9 bases lay between the germline ends. CDR3 nucleotides: TGTGCCAGCAGCTTGATGGAGGGGGATACGCAGTATTTT. Protein sequence: CASSLMEGDTQYF.

The V gene is TRBV12-3 or TRBV12-4, the J gene TRBJ2-7; TRBD1 matches 7 bases. CDR3 length: 15 residues. V shed 5 bases, J shed 0 bases, and the junction held 7 bases outside the gene matches. CDR3 sequence reads: CASSNYRGPSYEQYF. The CDR3 bases are TGTGCCAGCAGTAACTACAGGGGCCCCTCCTACGAGCAGTACTTC.

This clonotype appeared a few times. The junction differs from germline at one of its ends, possibly a read error. The chain carries TRBV19 and TRBJ2-1, with a weak D call TRBD2 (6 bases). This CDR3 comprises 15 residues. Per germline, CDR1 LNHDA and CDR2 SQIVND (reference sequence). In DNA form, the CDR3 reads TGTGCCAGTAATATAGGAGCGGGCCCATACAATGAGCAGTTCTTC. It specifies CASNIGAGPYNEQFF.

This clonotype was counted a few times. The V call is TRBV10-3, the J call TRBJ2-2; D may be TRBD1 (7 bases). V lost 3 bases and J lost 13, with 21 bases in between. The CDR3 has 15 residues. CDR1 and CDR2 from the germline V gene are ENHRY and SYGVKD. CDR3 coding DNA: TGTGCCATCAGTGACGCCGGGACAGCCACCGGGAGGCTGTTTTTT. Its translation: CAISDAGTATGRLFF.

The rearrangement uses TRBV2 and TRBJ2-7, with a tentative D call TRBD1 (5 bases). Germline assignment: CDR1 SNHLY and CDR2 FYNNEI. CDR3 length: 15 amino acids. Trimming cost V 4 bases and J 2 bases, with 15 bases left between them. In nucleotides, the CDR3 is TGTGCCAGCAGTGCCGCAGGGAACCTAGCCTACGAGCAGTACTTC. It codes for CASSAAGNLAYEQYF.

This clonotype has a handful of counts. The chain couples TRBV9 to TRBJ1-1, with 7 bases fitting TRBD1. The germline gives CDR1 SGDLS, CDR2 YYNGEE. V lost 0 bases, J lost 6 bases, and 5 bases stayed unmatched. The CDR3 sequence is 14 residues long. CDR3 in DNA: TGTGCCAGCAGCGTAGTGGAGGGGGCCGCTGAAGCTTTCTTT. Protein: CASSVVEGAAEAFF.